Below, 31 T cell receptor beta chains from the same sample are listed, as sequenced in a study of Ad26.COV2.S vaccination and SARS-CoV-2 variants. Treatment given: roughly 18 received Ad26.COV2.S at low or high dose, single or two shots; 5 received placebo; per-sample allocation not given. Each sample was drawn 63 days after the first injection (of vaccine or placebo). Produced via immunoSEQ multiplex PCR; TCRdb's table is partial and in-frame only. Of some 320,000 clones listed, approximately 86% are singletons. This material consisted of peripheral blood, taken in a trial of Ad26.COV2.S vaccine versus placebo. The receptors were gathered from a person between 18 and 60 years old who received the Ad26.COV2.S COVID-19 vaccine or a placebo.

The CDR3 DNA reads TGTGCCAGCAGCGTAGCTACAGGGCCAAATGAAAAACTGTTTTTT. It codes for CASSVATGPNEKLFF. V usage is TRBV9 and J usage is TRBJ1-4, with a tentative D call TRBD1 (6 bases). CDR3 length: 15 amino acids. CDR1 and CDR2 from the germline V gene are SGDLS and YYNGEE. Trimming took 0 bases from V and 5 from J, leaving 11 bases between them.

The chain combines TRBV7-3 with TRBJ2-1; 7 bases match TRBD1. Germline CDR1 reads SGHTA; CDR2 reads FQGTGA. Losses at the gene ends were 4 bases for V and 0 bases for J; bases not matched to a gene: 6. The CDR3 is 16 residues long. CDR3 sequence: CASSSYGTDSYNEQFF. Written as DNA, the CDR3 is TGTGCCAGCAGCTCGTACGGGACAGACTCCTACAATGAGCAGTTCTTC.

The J gene is TRBJ1-5, the V gene TRBV12-5; 7 bases line up with TRBD1. Germline values: CDR1 LGHNT, CDR2 FRNRAP. V was pared by 7 bases and J by 6 bases, with 6 bases of the junction left unmatched. The CDR3 sequence is 13 residues long. CDR3 DNA sequence: TGTGCTAGTGCTGGGGCAGGGGGTCAGCCCCAGCATTTT. It translates to CASAGAGGQPQHF.

A single count supports this clone. The chain employs TRBV18 and TRBJ2-5, with 15 bases aligning to TRBD2. V was pared by 1 base and J by 0 bases, with 3 bases of the junction left unmatched. The CDR3 covers 18 residues. Germline CDR1 is KGHSH and CDR2 is LQKENI. The CDR3 DNA sequence: TGTGCCAGCTCACCACTCGGACTAGCGGGGGGGAACCAAGAGACCCAGTACTTC. The encoded protein is CASSPLGLAGGNQETQYF.

The table lists this clone with a count of one. This chain links TRBV10-2 with TRBJ1-2; 8 positions match TRBD1. V gave up 5 bases and J gave up 0 bases; unmatched junction bases: 2. This CDR3 is 14 amino acids long. Germline CDR1 and CDR2: WSHSY and SAAADI. The CDR3 loop is CASSKGQANYGYTF. The CDR3 DNA is TGCGCCAGCAGTAAGGGACAGGCTAACTATGGCTACACCTTC.

This clone occurred once. The chain recombines TRBV15 with TRBJ1-6; 8 nucleotides agree with TRBD1. With V trimmed by 6 bases and J by 5 bases, 15 bases remained unmatched. This CDR3 is built from 18 residues. Germline V CDR1 and CDR2: LNHNV, YYDKDF (reference sequence). The CDR3 DNA sequence: TGTGCCACCAGAGAACGGGACTACGGGACAGGAAATAATTCACCCCTCCACTTT. It is translated as CATRERDYGTGNNSPLHF.

The V and J genes are TRBV7-9 and TRBJ1-2; a weak D match, TRBD1 (6 bases). The V end lost 1 base, the J end lost 3 bases, and 12 bases lay between the germline ends. Germline-derived CDR1 and CDR2 are SEHNR and FQNEAQ (reference sequence). The length of the CDR3 is 15 residues. This chain's CDR3 is CASSLGDRTHYGYTF. The CDR3 DNA reads TGTGCCAGCAGCTTAGGTGACAGGACCCACTATGGCTACACCTTC.

The chain is built from TRBV9 and TRBJ2-7; 14 bases are a match to TRBD2. Germline values: CDR1 SGDLS, CDR2 YYNGEE. CDR3 length: 15 amino acids. Unmatched junction bases numbered 2, after V lost 4 bases and J lost 2 bases. The CDR3 DNA reads as TGTGCCAGCAGCCAGGGACTAGCGGGGGCCTACGAGCAGTACTTC. Amino acids: CASSQGLAGAYEQYF.

The chain is built from TRBV27 and TRBJ2-2, with 11 bases fitting TRBD2. The CDR3 runs to 15 residues. The germline CDR1 and CDR2 sequences are MNHEY and SMNVEV (reference sequence). The trim removed 6 bases at V and 3 bases at J, leaving 3 bases unmatched. CDR3 DNA sequence: TGTGCCAGCAGAGTAGCGGGGGGGGACACCGGGGAGCTGTTTTTT. Translating it yields CASRVAGGDTGELFF.

This clone was detected a few times. The chain uses TRBV7-3 and TRBJ2-2; 7 nucleotides agree with TRBD2. Germline V gene data show CDR1 as SGHTA and CDR2 as FQGTGA. The CDR3 contains 15 residues. After removal of 3 bases from V and 4 bases from J, the junction contained 5 bases not matched to a gene. CDR3 nucleotide sequence: TGTGCCAGCAGCTTCTTAGGCGGGGGCACCGGGGAGCTGTTTTTT. Translation gives CASSFLGGGTGELFF.

V usage is TRBV19 and J usage is TRBJ2-7; the D is unclear. V was pared by 3 bases and J by 2 bases, with 11 bases between. Germline V gives CDR1 LNHDA, CDR2 SQIVND (reference sequence). CDR3 length equals 14 residues. The CDR3 DNA reads as TGTGCCAGTAGTATGCAACCCTCTGCCTACGAGCAGTACTTC. Translating gives CASSMQPSAYEQYF.

This chain links TRBV9 with TRBJ1-5; D not certain. The CDR3 is 13 residues long. The ends were cut back, 2 bases at V and 5 bases at J, with 8 bases in the middle. Germline loops: CDR1 SGDLS, CDR2 YYNGEE. CDR3 coding DNA: TGTGCCAGCAGCGTCGACGGATATCAGCCCCAGCATTTT. This codes for CASSVDGYQPQHF. The full variable domain, with the rest looked up from reference TRBV9 and TRBJ1-5, is DSGVTQTPKHLITATGQRVTLRCSPRSGDLSVYWYQQSLDQGLQFLIQYYNGEERAKGNILERFSAQQFPDLHSELNLSSLELGDSALYFCASSVDGYQPQHFGDGTRLSIL.

The V and J genes are TRBV6-5 and TRBJ2-1, with D perhaps matching TRBD1 or TRBD2 (5 bases each). CDR3 length: 14 amino acids. Trimming stripped 6 bases from V and 4 bases from J, with 13 bases between. Germline V gene data show CDR1 as MNHEY and CDR2 as SVGAGI. In DNA form, the CDR3 reads TGTGCCAGCAGCGATCGAGGGGATTACAATGAGCAGTTCTTC. Encoded protein: CASSDRGDYNEQFF.

The chain uses TRBV9 and TRBJ2-2, with TRBD1 matching over 7 bases. Germline V gives CDR1 SGDLS, CDR2 YYNGEE. V was clipped by 4 bases and J by 5 bases; unmatched bases: 8. The CDR3 totals 15 residues. The CDR3 protein is CASSPQTGSTGELFF. The DNA for the CDR3 is TGTGCCAGCAGCCCCCAGACAGGGTCGACCGGGGAGCTGTTTTTT. The complete variable domain, with remaining parts taken from reference TRBV9 and TRBJ2-2, reads DSGVTQTPKHLITATGQRVTLRCSPRSGDLSVYWYQQSLDQGLQFLIQYYNGEERAKGNILERFSAQQFPDLHSELNLSSLELGDSALYFCASSPQTGSTGELFFGEGSRLTVL.

The chain couples TRBV30 to TRBJ1-2; D is unclear. Looked up from germline, CDR1 is GTSNPN and CDR2 is SVGIG (reference sequence). This CDR3 is 11 amino acids long. V gave up 3 bases and J gave up 4 bases, with 6 bases separating them. The CDR3 DNA is TGTGCCTGGAGCTCCCTCTATGGCTACACCTTC. Encoded protein: CAWSSLYGYTF.

This clone was recorded only once. The chain carries TRBV7-3 and TRBJ1-1, with unresolved D. This CDR3 has 12 residues. CDR1 SGHTA and CDR2 FQGTGA come from the germline V gene. Trimming removed 4 bases from V and 1 base from J, with 4 bases in between. CDR3 sequence (DNA): TGTGCCAGCAGCTCACGGAACACTGAAGCTTTCTTT. Protein product: CASSSRNTEAFF. Complete variable domain (other parts from reference TRBV7-3 and TRBJ1-1): GAGVSQTPSNKVTEKGKYVELRCDPISGHTALYWYRQSLGQGPEFLIYFQGTGAADDSGLPNDRFFAVRPEGSVSTLKIQRTERGDSAVYLCASSSRNTEAFFGQGTRLTVV.

The chain combines TRBV19 with TRBJ2-3, with TRBD1 matching 7 bases. Germline V CDR1 and CDR2: LNHDA, SQIVND (reference sequence). CDR3 size: 15 residues. V was clipped by 7 bases and J by 4 bases; unmatched bases: 11. CDR3 in amino acids: CASKRGPYQADTQYF. The CDR3 DNA reads as TGTGCCAGTAAAAGGGGGCCCTATCAAGCAGATACGCAGTATTTT.

V usage is TRBV4-2 and J usage is TRBJ1-1, with a tentative D call TRBD1 (6 bases). Trimming shortened V by 2 bases and J by 6 bases, and 19 bases separated the two germline ends. Germline lookup yields CDR1 LGHNA and CDR2 YNFKEQ. CDR3 length equals 16 residues. Written as DNA, the CDR3 is TGTGCCAGCAGCCAATCCCCGGGACACGCTCTTTCTGAAGCTTTCTTT. It encodes CASSQSPGHALSEAFF.

This clone has a count of ten or more. The rearrangement links TRBV15 to TRBJ1-4, with D maybe TRBD1 (6 bases). Germline CDR1 and CDR2: LNHNV and YYDKDF (reference sequence). The CDR3 covers 14 residues. V was trimmed by 2 bases and J by 10 bases, leaving 14 bases between them. The DNA of the CDR3 is TGTGCCACCAGCAGAAGTTTTGAGGGGGGAAAACTGTTTTTT. This translates into CATSRSFEGGKLFF.

The V call is TRBV5-1, the J call TRBJ2-1, with 9 bases fitting TRBD2. Trimming removed 0 bases from V and 3 bases from J; junction bases left unmatched: 4. This CDR3 region has 16 residues. The V gene's germline CDR1 is SGHRS and CDR2 YFSETQ. CDR3 DNA sequence: TGCGCCAGCAGCTTGGTGCAAGCGGGGGGCTACAATGAGCAGTTCTTC. This sequence encodes CASSLVQAGGYNEQFF.

This chain uses TRBV7-2 with TRBJ2-1; maybe TRBD1 (6 bases). V lost 1 base to trimming and J lost 8 bases, with 12 bases between them. This CDR3 is 14 amino acids long. CDR1 and CDR2 from the germline V gene are SGHTA and FQGNSA. This CDR3 is CASSLDLGAYEQFF. In DNA, the CDR3 is TGTGCCAGCAGCTTAGATCTGGGGGCCTATGAGCAGTTCTTC.

The chain links TRBV29-1 to TRBJ2-1, with a tentative D call TRBD1 (5 bases). Per germline, CDR1 SQVTM and CDR2 ANQGSEA. V lost 2 bases and J 5 bases, leaving 13 bases between the germline ends. The CDR3 length is 14 residues. DNA of the CDR3: TGCAGCGTTGAACCGGCAGGGTCCGACAATGAGCAGTTCTTC. Amino acids: CSVEPAGSDNEQFF.

The chain couples TRBV27 to TRBJ1-2, with D perhaps matching TRBD1 (5 bases). This CDR3 is 13 amino acids long. V lost 2 bases, J lost 6 bases, and 10 bases lay in between. Germline V CDR1 and CDR2: MNHEY, SMNVEV (reference sequence). In DNA, the CDR3 is TGTGCCAGCAGTTTAAGGGGAGGGGATGGCTACACCTTC. Translated: CASSLRGGDGYTF.

The gene calls are TRBV3-1 (or the pseudogene TRBV3-2) and TRBJ1-2; D unresolved. Per germline, CDR1 LGHDT and CDR2 YNNKEL (reference sequence). Trimming removed 1 base at V and 8 bases at J, with 17 bases between. The CDR3 has 15 amino acids. The CDR3 reads CASSQGNLRMEGYTF. The CDR3 nucleotides read TGTGCCAGCAGCCAAGGAAATTTGAGGATGGAGGGCTACACCTTC.

The chain combines TRBV9 with TRBJ1-2, with D uncertain. V lost 4 bases, J lost 8 bases, and 15 bases lay in between. Germline lookup yields CDR1 SGDLS and CDR2 YYNGEE. The length of the CDR3 is 13 residues. The CDR3 sequence: CASSPTHAWGYTF. The CDR3, as DNA: TGTGCCAGCAGCCCAACCCACGCTTGGGGCTACACCTTC.

The chain couples TRBV6-8 to TRBJ2-3, with TRBD1 identical over 7 bases. Trimming took 2 bases from V and 7 from J; bases not matched to a gene: 21. The CDR3 is 19 residues long. Germline V gene sequence: CDR1 MNHGY, CDR2 SAAAGT. CDR3 sequence reads: CASSYRTGGGGAGQYTQYF. The CDR3 DNA is TGTGCCAGCAGTTACAGGACAGGAGGAGGTGGGGCAGGGCAGTATACGCAGTATTTT.

The V call is TRBV9, the J call TRBJ1-2; D perhaps matches TRBD1 (6 bases). The CDR3 runs to 15 residues. Trimming removed 1 base from V and 2 bases from J, with 12 bases in between. Germline CDR1 reads SGDLS; CDR2 reads YYNGEE. CDR3 sequence: CASSVFVQGNYGYTF. In DNA, the CDR3 is TGTGCCAGCAGCGTATTCGTACAGGGCAACTATGGCTACACCTTC.

This clone was found once. The V gene is TRBV28, the J gene TRBJ1-1, with D unclear. The germline gives CDR1 MDHEN, CDR2 SYDVKM. The CDR3 runs to 15 residues. Trimming took 3 bases from V and 4 from J, leaving 15 bases between them. CDR3 bases: TGTGCCAGCAGTTTTTATCCGGTTTCGGCCACTGAAGCTTTCTTT. Translated, it gives CASSFYPVSATEAFF.

The gene calls are TRBV2 and TRBJ2-1; D may be TRBD2 (5 bases). CDR3 length equals 13 residues. Germline-derived CDR1 and CDR2 are SNHLY and FYNNEI. V lost 7 bases to trimming and J lost 9 bases, with 16 bases between them. The CDR3 protein is CASTAEASTEQFF. CDR3 nucleotides: TGTGCCAGCACTGCGGAGGCCAGCACTGAGCAGTTCTTC.

The chain joins TRBV20-1 to TRBJ1-5; a weak D match, TRBD1 (5 bases). V dropped 3 bases and J dropped 3 bases, with 12 bases sitting between them. CDR1 DFQATT and CDR2 SNEGSKA come from the germline V gene (reference sequence). The CDR3 consists of 14 residues. The CDR3 loop reads CSASWGNHNQPQHF. In DNA form, the CDR3 reads TGCAGTGCTAGTTGGGGGAATCACAATCAGCCCCAGCATTTT.

This clone was counted once. The chain employs TRBV28 and TRBJ1-3; D uncertain. The CDR3 length is 15 residues. Trimming removed 3 bases at V and 0 bases at J, with 9 bases between. Germline values: CDR1 MDHEN, CDR2 SYDVKM. As DNA, the CDR3 is TGTGCCAGCAGTTTGAGACACCTCTCTGGAAACACCATATATTTT. It specifies CASSLRHLSGNTIYF.